These 27 T cell receptor beta chains were all obtained from the same sample, sequenced in a study of PD-1 blockade in classical Hodgkin lymphoma. Sample time point: cycle 4 day 1 (C4D1), after 5 to 7 weeks of nivolumab. After autologous stem cell transplantation all patients relapsed, and prior brentuximab vedotin exposure differed between cohorts. From thawed PBMCs, CD8+ T cells were isolated by magnetic negative selection. Some clones are missing from TCRdb's copy, which holds only in-frame ones; the method was immunoSEQ multiplex PCR. The sample has about 20,000 clones, more than 75% seen once. Specimen: CD8+ T cells from blood, collected before the fourth cycle of nivolumab. The receptors shown here come from a human donor with classical Hodgkin lymphoma.

The gene calls are TRBV7-9 and TRBJ1-4, with no clear D. Germline V lookup: CDR1 SEHNR, CDR2 FQNEAQ (reference sequence). V lost 0 bases and J lost 0, with 5 bases in between. The CDR3 contains 15 residues. The CDR3 DNA reads as TGTGCCAGCAGCTTAGCGTGGGCAACTAATGAAAAACTGTTTTTT. Translating gives CASSLAWATNEKLFF.

This clone has more than one count but fewer than ten. V is TRBV2 and J is TRBJ1-2; no reliable D call. The CDR3 runs 13 residues. With 4 bases removed from V and 5 bases from J, the gap between germline ends came to 11 bases. Germline assignment: CDR1 SNHLY and CDR2 FYNNEI. The DNA for the CDR3 is TGTGCCAGCAGTGCTGCGACGGGTTATGGCTACACCTTC. This translates into CASSAATGYGYTF.

The chain joins TRBV27 to TRBJ2-7, with 10 bases that match TRBD2. The germline gives CDR1 MNHEY, CDR2 SMNVEV (reference sequence). The CDR3 spans 14 residues. After removal of 6 bases from V and 7 bases from J, the junction contained 9 bases not matched to a gene. The CDR3 is CASSERGGWVEQYF. CDR3 sequence (DNA): TGTGCCAGCAGCGAGCGGGGGGGCTGGGTAGAGCAGTACTTC.

Written as DNA, the CDR3 is TGTGCCAGCAGTGAAGGAGGGGCAGGGGAAGGAGGCTACACCTTC. Amino acid sequence: CASSEGGAGEGGYTF. The rearrangement links TRBV6-1 to TRBJ1-2; D might be TRBD1 (6 bases). V was trimmed by 1 base and J by 8 bases, leaving 17 bases between them. In germline, CDR1 is MNHNS, CDR2 SASEGT. This CDR3 region has 15 residues.

The rearrangement uses TRBV6-6 and TRBJ2-2; 7 nucleotides agree with TRBD1. The germline V gene has CDR1 MNHNY and CDR2 SVGAGI (reference sequence). CDR3 length equals 15 residues. V gave up 5 bases and J gave up 4 bases; unmatched junction bases: 7. Here the CDR3 reads CASSRDRASTGELFF. Here the CDR3 DNA reads TGTGCCAGCAGTAGAGACAGGGCCAGCACCGGGGAGCTGTTTTTT.

This clone has only one observation. CDR3 sequence reads: CASSPYVGIPEQYF. The CDR3 DNA is TGTGCCAGCAGTCCCTATGTTGGCATACCCGAGCAGTACTTC. The chain couples TRBV28 to TRBJ2-7, with D unclear. V lost 5 bases, J lost 6 bases, and 17 bases lay in between. This CDR3 contains 14 residues. From germline, CDR1 is MDHEN and CDR2 SYDVKM.

The chain uses TRBV25-1 and TRBJ2-7; D tentatively fits TRBD1 or TRBD2 (6 bases each). The V end lost 4 bases, the J end lost 4 bases, and 11 bases lay between the germline ends. Germline V gene data show CDR1 as MGHDK and CDR2 as SYGVNS. The CDR3 runs to 13 residues. CDR3 nucleotides: TGTGCCAGCAGTGCGGGGGCCGGGTACGAGCAGTACTTC. This translates into CASSAGAGYEQYF.

The V gene is TRBV30, the J gene TRBJ2-3; D is possibly TRBD2 (5 bases). Trimming took 0 bases from V and 0 from J, leaving 7 bases between them. Germline values: CDR1 GTSNPN, CDR2 SVGIG (reference sequence). The CDR3 runs 14 residues. The CDR3 here is CAWSVRTSTDTQYF. For the CDR3, the DNA is TGTGCCTGGAGTGTACGGACTAGCACAGATACGCAGTATTTT.

J is TRBJ1-5 and V is TRBV6-6, with TRBD1 as a possible D gene (5 bases). The V gene lost 1 base and the J gene lost 0 bases, with 10 bases spanning the gap. Germline V gene data show CDR1 as MNHNY and CDR2 as SVGAGI (reference sequence). The CDR3 runs 16 residues. The CDR3 region is CASSYWSQASNQPQHF. CDR3 in DNA: TGTGCCAGCAGTTACTGGTCACAGGCTAGCAATCAGCCCCAGCATTTT.

This chain joins TRBV5-6 and TRBJ1-1; a possible D gene is TRBD1 (5 bases). Trimming shortened V by 3 bases and J by 4 bases, and 16 bases separated the two germline ends. This CDR3 has 15 amino acids. In germline, CDR1 is SGHDT, CDR2 YYEEEE. The DNA of the CDR3 is TGTGCCAGCAGCTGGCCCCGAGGGGCGGGCACTGAAGCTTTCTTT. The encoded protein is CASSWPRGAGTEAFF.

The chain recombines TRBV2 with TRBJ2-5, with a tentative D call TRBD2 (6 bases). The DNA end favors TRBJ2-7, so the J call may be wrong. The CDR3 is 14 amino acids. Germline CDR1 reads SNHLY; CDR2 reads FYNNEI. The CDR3 reads CASRSRDFFYEQYF. Here the CDR3 DNA reads TGTGCCAGCAGGTCTCGGGACTTTTTCTACGAGCAGTACTTC.

This clone has only a few counts. This rearrangement joins TRBV5-1 to TRBJ2-7, with D unresolved. V was clipped by 0 bases and J by 1 base, with 11 bases between them. The germline V gene encodes CDR1 SGHRS and CDR2 YFSETQ. This CDR3 comprises 15 residues. CDR3 nucleotides: TGCGCCAGCAGCTTGGCCTTCGGCCAGTCCTACGAGCAGTACTTC. Its translation: CASSLAFGQSYEQYF. The variable domain in full, completed from reference TRBV5-1 and TRBJ2-7, reads KAGVTQTPRYLIKTRGQQVTLSCSPISGHRSVSWYQQTPGQGLQFLFEYFSETQRNKGNFPGRFSGRQFSNSRSEMNVSTLELGDSALYLCASSLAFGQSYEQYFGPGTRLTVT.

A single count supports this clone. The V and J genes are TRBV7-9 and TRBJ2-7, with 8 bases aligning to TRBD2. Germline loops: CDR1 SEHNR, CDR2 FQNEAQ (reference sequence). Trimming at V came to 2 bases and at J to 5 bases, leaving 2 bases not matched to a gene. This CDR3 contains 13 residues. This CDR3 reads CASSLIAGNEQYF. CDR3 DNA: TGTGCCAGCAGCTTAATAGCGGGGAACGAGCAGTACTTC.

This chain connects TRBV11-2 to TRBJ2-7, with 9 bases identical to TRBD1. The ends lost 4 bases at V and 5 bases at J; junction bases unmatched: 12. There are 16 residues in the CDR3. From germline, CDR1 is SGHAT and CDR2 FQNNGV. CDR3 sequence reads: CASSSAPGTGHNEQYF. DNA of the CDR3: TGTGCCAGCAGCTCCGCCCCCGGGACAGGGCACAACGAGCAGTACTTC.

This clone was observed a single time. The V and J genes are TRBV27 and TRBJ2-5; tentative D call: TRBD2 (6 bases). The CDR3 is 16 residues long. Per germline, CDR1 MNHEY and CDR2 SMNVEV (reference sequence). V lost 5 bases, J lost 5 bases, and 21 bases lay in between. The CDR3 coding sequence is TGTGCCAGCAGTCCTCGGGGGACGGCGGATTGGGAGACCCAGTACTTC. Its translation: CASSPRGTADWETQYF.

The chain is built from TRBV13 and TRBJ1-1; D not resolved. The V end was cut by 2 bases, the J end by 0 bases, with 10 bases between. Germline-derived CDR1 and CDR2 are PRHDT and FYEKMQ (reference sequence). The CDR3 is 15 amino acids. The CDR3 sequence is CASSLRIQLNTEAFF. The CDR3 DNA reads TGTGCCAGCAGCTTACGGATACAGTTGAACACTGAAGCTTTCTTT. The whole variable domain, remainder taken from reference TRBV13 and TRBJ1-1, is AAGVIQSPRHLIKEKRETATLKCYPIPRHDTVYWYQQGPGQDPQFLISFYEKMQSDKGSIPDRFSAQQFSDYHSELNMSSLELGDSALYFCASSLRIQLNTEAFFGQGTRLTVV.

The chain couples TRBV25-1 to TRBJ2-1, with 11 bases matching TRBD1. V lost 8 bases to trimming and J lost 7 bases; unmatched junction nucleotides: 10. Per the germline V gene, CDR1 is MGHDK and CDR2 is SYGVNS. The CDR3 is made up of 15 amino acids. CDR3 DNA: TGTGCCAGCGGATCCCGGGACAGGGGGTTAAATGAGCAGTTCTTC. The encoded protein is CASGSRDRGLNEQFF.

This clone was seen only a few times. The chain uses TRBV7-9 and TRBJ1-2; D possibly corresponds to TRBD1 (6 bases). Deletions cut 5 bases from V and 2 bases from J, with 15 bases between. Germline values: CDR1 SEHNR, CDR2 FQNEAQ (reference sequence). This CDR3 has 15 residues. This CDR3 is CASSQTGSRNYGYTF. The CDR3 nucleotides are TGTGCCAGCAGCCAAACAGGGTCGAGGAACTATGGCTACACCTTC.

The CDR3 loop is CASSQNREPAYF. In DNA, the CDR3 is TGTGCCAGCAGCCAAAACAGGGAGCCAGCGTACTTC. The chain couples TRBV7-9 to TRBJ2-7; TRBD1 might be the D (6 bases). CDR3 length: 12 residues. In germline, CDR1 is SEHNR, CDR2 FQNEAQ (reference sequence). V lost 5 bases to trimming and J lost 12 bases, with 17 bases between them.

This clone occurred once. The rearrangement joins TRBV6-1 to TRBJ1-1; possible D gene TRBD1, 5 bases. Trimming took 2 bases from V and 4 from J, leaving 17 bases between them. CDR3 length: 16 amino acids. Germline V lookup: CDR1 MNHNS, CDR2 SASEGT. The CDR3 sequence is CASSERVVLGGTEAFF. The DNA of the CDR3 is TGTGCCAGCAGTGAAAGGGTGGTTCTCGGGGGCACTGAAGCTTTCTTT.

The chain recombines TRBV30 with TRBJ1-5; no firm D call. V was shortened by 0 bases and J by 5 bases, with 14 bases between the two germline ends. The CDR3 is made up of 15 amino acids. Per germline, CDR1 GTSNPN and CDR2 SVGIG (reference sequence). The CDR3, as DNA: TGTGCCTGGAGTGTACGGATAGCACTCGATCAGCCCCAGCATTTT. Translated, it gives CAWSVRIALDQPQHF. The whole variable domain, filled in from reference TRBV30 and TRBJ1-5, reads SQTIHQWPATLVQPVGSPLSLECTVEGTSNPNLYWYRQAAGRGLQLLFYSVGIGQISSEVPQNLSASRPQDRQFILSSKKLLLSDSGFYLCAWSVRIALDQPQHFGDGTRLSIL.

The chain uses TRBV9 and TRBJ2-5; D uncertain. Trimming shortened V by 4 bases and J by 1 base, and 11 bases separated the two germline ends. Germline loops: CDR1 SGDLS, CDR2 YYNGEE. This CDR3 is 14 amino acids long. CDR3 DNA sequence: TGTGCCAGCAGCCCCGACGAGGCCCAAGAGACCCAGTACTTC. This sequence encodes CASSPDEAQETQYF.

This clone rates as medium-sized. The V call is TRBV6-5, the J call TRBJ2-7; D call uncertain. Germline CDR1 is MNHEY and CDR2 is SVGAGI. This CDR3 is 12 amino acids long. Trimming shortened V by 6 bases and J by 5 bases, and 11 bases separated the two germline ends. In DNA form, the CDR3 reads TGTGCCAGCAGCCCCGACGGAAACGAGCAGTACTTC. Translation gives CASSPDGNEQYF.

This rearrangement joins TRBV13 to TRBJ2-7; TRBD2 agrees at 8 bases. CDR3 length equals 15 residues. V trimming: 3 bases; J trimming: 2 bases; junction bases outside the gene matches: 6. The germline V gene has CDR1 PRHDT and CDR2 FYEKMQ (reference sequence). The CDR3 DNA is TGTGCCAGCAGCTTGAGCGGCGGGGGGACCTACGAGCAGTACTTC. Encoded protein: CASSLSGGGTYEQYF.

V is TRBV18 and J is TRBJ2-3; D not certain. The V end lost 2 bases, the J end lost 3 bases, and 0 bases lay between the germline ends. CDR3 length: 11 amino acids. Germline V gene sequence: CDR1 KGHSH, CDR2 LQKENI. CDR3 in amino acids: CASSPTDTQYF. DNA for the CDR3: TGTGCCAGCTCACCAACAGATACGCAGTATTTT. Full variable domain (missing parts from reference TRBV18 and TRBJ2-3): NAGVMQNPRHLVRRRGQEARLRCSPMKGHSHVYWYRQLPEEGLKFMVYLQKENIIDESGMPKERFSAEFPKEGPSILRIQQVVRGDSAAYFCASSPTDTQYFGPGTRLTVL.

This chain connects TRBV28 to TRBJ1-1; D remains unclear. Germline CDR1 is MDHEN and CDR2 is SYDVKM. Trimming removed 8 bases from V and 5 bases from J, with 18 bases in between. CDR3 size: 14 residues. DNA of the CDR3: TGTGCCAGCCTTGAAGTTCGGGGTTGGACTGAAGCTTTCTTT. This codes for CASLEVRGWTEAFF.

This clone was picked up one time. V usage is TRBV7-2 and J usage is TRBJ2-7; D gene ambiguous. The CDR3 totals 14 residues. Trimming shortened V by 0 bases and J by 0 bases, and 6 bases separated the two germline ends. CDR1 and CDR2 (germline): SGHTA, FQGNSA. CDR3 DNA: TGTGCCAGCAGCTTAGCGCACAGCTCCTACGAGCAGTACTTC. It encodes CASSLAHSSYEQYF.